This TCR beta chain is drawn from a study of T cells in localized non-small cell lung cancer. The study, taken as a whole, reports: There was higher T cell clonality in uninvolved adjacent lung than in tumor, and it was highest there. A median of about 52 clones ranked among the top 100 in tumor appeared in adjacent lung. As only one tumor region underwent sequencing, heterogeneity remains possible.

Notes on this clone: The antigen is unknown.

Only in-frame clones appear in the TCRdb table, and some are missing; sequencing was by immunoSEQ multiplex PCR. The repertoire holds 4,000 to 6,000 clones, with approximately 60% as singletons. The receptor was isolated from a male donor older than 55 with stage I squamous cell lung carcinoma. The sequencing used lymph node tissue, collected before any cancer treatment.

The CDR3 coding sequence is TGTGCCAGCTCACCAAGGTTACAGACCTACGAGCAGTACTTC. Encoded protein: CASSPRLQTYEQYF. V is TRBV18 and J is TRBJ2-7; D is undetermined. The CDR3 extends over 14 amino acids. The germline CDR1 and CDR2 sequences are KGHSH and LQKENI. V was cut by 2 bases and J by 2 bases, with 10 bases left in between.